The 21 T cell receptor beta chains reported below all come from one sample, sequenced in a study of shared clonotypes between healthy human individuals. TCRdb's copy holds only in-frame clones and misses some; the assay was immunoSEQ multiplex PCR. Of more than 900,000 clones listed, approximately 80% are singletons. The sequencing input was memory CD4+ T cells from PBMCs. Subset meaning: CD45RA-negative fraction. The receptors shown here come from a man aged 18 to 30 in good health. Some clones in this sample may be carry-over from other donors' samples.

This clone has just a few counts. The conserved closing phenylalanine or tryptophan is absent in this CDR3, likely reflecting a read error. No DNA is shown, since the ends of the CDR3 on it are uncertain; the CDR3 is the one TCRdb lists. The chain uses TRBV12-5 and TRBJ2-7. Including both end residues, the CDR3 is 9 amino acids long. CDR1 is LGHNT, CDR2 FRNRAP, per germline. This chain's CDR3 is CASGTRPLY.

This chain joins TRBV4-2 and TRBJ1-4; no clear D gene. The CDR3 sequence is 16 residues long. V was pared by 1 base and J by 8 bases, with 17 bases between. CDR1 and CDR2 (germline): LGHNA, YNFKEQ. The CDR3 sequence: CASSQVVGSREEKLFF. CDR3 coding DNA: TGTGCCAGCAGCCAAGTTGTCGGGAGTCGGGAGGAAAAACTGTTTTTT.

This clone was counted a single time. This sequence joins TRBV9 and TRBJ1-1; 7 nucleotides line up with TRBD1. The V and J ends lost 0 bases and 4 bases, in that order; junction bases with no gene match: 6. Germline-derived CDR1 and CDR2 are SGDLS and YYNGEE. The CDR3 totals 15 residues. CDR3 nucleotides: TGTGCCAGCAGCGTAGGCGGGGAGGGGGCCACTGAAGCTTTCTTT. Protein: CASSVGGEGATEAFF. Drawing the rest from reference TRBV9 and TRBJ1-1, the complete variable domain is DSGVTQTPKHLITATGQRVTLRCSPRSGDLSVYWYQQSLDQGLQFLIQYYNGEERAKGNILERFSAQQFPDLHSELNLSSLELGDSALYFCASSVGGEGATEAFFGQGTRLTVV.

This clone was counted only a few times. V gene TRBV20-1 combines with J gene TRBJ1-5; D gene ambiguous. V was clipped by 6 bases and J by 9 bases, with 12 bases between them. Germline lookup yields CDR1 DFQATT and CDR2 SNEGSKA (reference sequence). This CDR3 spans 11 amino acids. The CDR3, as DNA: TGCAGTGCCACCCGGAATGGGCCCCAGCATTTT. Translation: CSATRNGPQHF.

The rearrangement joins TRBV19 to TRBJ2-4; possible D gene TRBD1, 5 bases. Trimming removed 7 bases from V and 2 bases from J, with 9 bases in between. CDR1 is LNHDA, CDR2 SQIVND, per germline (reference sequence). CDR3 length: 13 amino acids. Written as DNA, the CDR3 is TGTGCCAGTAATCCAGGGACCAAAAACATTCAGTACTTC. This encodes CASNPGTKNIQYF. Together with reference TRBV19 and TRBJ2-4, the CDR3 gives the full variable domain: DGGITQSPKYLFRKEGQNVTLSCEQNLNHDAMYWYRQDPGQGLRLIYYSQIVNDFQKGDIAEGYSVSREKKESFPLTVTSAQKNPTAFYLCASNPGTKNIQYFGAGTRLSVL.

V gene TRBV5-6 combines with J gene TRBJ1-5; tentatively, D is TRBD1 (5 bases). From germline, CDR1 is SGHDT and CDR2 YYEEEE. This CDR3 comprises 12 residues. Trimming stripped 4 bases from V and 10 bases from J, with 12 bases between. The CDR3 sequence: CASSRAQGPQHF. The DNA for the CDR3 is TGTGCCAGCAGCCGTGCCCAGGGACCCCAGCATTTT.

This clone appeared a single time. J is TRBJ1-4 and V is TRBV9, with D maybe TRBD1 (6 bases). Germline lookup yields CDR1 SGDLS and CDR2 YYNGEE. The CDR3 sequence is 15 residues long. V lost 4 bases, J lost 3 bases, and 13 bases lay in between. CDR3 bases: TGTGCCAGCAGCCAAGATGGACAGTCTAATGAAAAACTGTTTTTT. Residues: CASSQDGQSNEKLFF. The variable domain in full, completed from reference TRBV9 and TRBJ1-4, reads DSGVTQTPKHLITATGQRVTLRCSPRSGDLSVYWYQQSLDQGLQFLIQYYNGEERAKGNILERFSAQQFPDLHSELNLSSLELGDSALYFCASSQDGQSNEKLFFGSGTQLSVL.

The chain has TRBV6-1 and TRBJ2-3; no clear D gene. V was shortened by 4 bases and J by 3 bases, with 8 bases between the two germline ends. CDR3 length: 13 residues. CDR1 and CDR2 (germline): MNHNS, SASEGT. The CDR3 loop is CASSGTTTDTQYF. CDR3 DNA: TGTGCCAGCAGTGGGACCACGACAGATACGCAGTATTTT.

The chain links TRBV5-6 to TRBJ2-3; D tentatively reads TRBD1 or TRBD2 (5 bases each). From germline, CDR1 is SGHDT and CDR2 YYEEEE. This CDR3 has 14 amino acids. V lost 1 base to trimming and J lost 4 bases, with 10 bases between them. CDR3 region: CASSLFGDADTQYF. CDR3 nucleotides: TGTGCCAGCAGCTTGTTCGGGGACGCAGATACGCAGTATTTT.

This chain joins TRBV27 and TRBJ2-3; D may be TRBD1 (5 bases). Germline V gene sequence: CDR1 MNHEY, CDR2 SMNVEV (reference sequence). This CDR3 contains 17 residues. Trimming pared 6 bases from V and 4 bases from J, leaving 23 bases between. The CDR3 DNA follows: TGTGCCAGCAGCCAGACAGTTCAGCTAGGATTTGCAGATACGCAGTATTTT. Translation gives CASSQTVQLGFADTQYF.

This rearrangement joins TRBV6-6 to TRBJ2-7, with D possibly TRBD1 on 6 matching bases. The CDR3 has 14 amino acids. Germline V gene data show CDR1 as MNHNY and CDR2 as SVGAGI (reference sequence). V was shortened by 6 bases and J by 2 bases, with 14 bases between the two germline ends. The CDR3 sequence is CASSDPGQAYEQYF. CDR3 nucleotide sequence: TGTGCCAGCAGCGATCCGGGACAAGCCTACGAGCAGTACTTC.

J is TRBJ2-2 and V is TRBV5-4; 8 bases align to TRBD1. V lost 4 bases to trimming and J lost 3 bases; unmatched junction nucleotides: 8. The germline V gene encodes CDR1 SGHNT and CDR2 YYREEE (reference sequence). The CDR3 covers 16 residues. The CDR3 sequence is CASSPGQGAYTGELFF. The CDR3 region has the DNA TGTGCCAGCAGCCCTGGACAGGGAGCCTACACCGGGGAGCTGTTTTTT.

J is TRBJ2-7 and V is TRBV10-3; D remains ambiguous. Trimming cost V 5 bases and J 4 bases, with 9 bases left between them. The germline V gene encodes CDR1 ENHRY and CDR2 SYGVKD. The CDR3 is made up of 12 amino acids. The CDR3 loop reads CAISQDGYEQYF. The DNA for the CDR3 is TGTGCCATCAGTCAGGACGGGTACGAGCAGTACTTC.

This clone appeared once. The rearrangement uses TRBV5-1 and TRBJ2-5, with a possible D match to TRBD2 (6 bases). The CDR3 runs to 14 residues. Germline CDR1 reads SGHRS; CDR2 reads YFSETQ. The ends were cut back, 0 bases at V and 7 bases at J, with 13 bases in the middle. CDR3 sequence (DNA): TGCGCCAGCAGCTTGGGTTTGGAGGGAGTGACCCAGTACTTC. This codes for CASSLGLEGVTQYF.

The gene calls are TRBV6-5 and TRBJ1-1; D possibly corresponds to TRBD1 (6 bases). Germline CDR1 and CDR2: MNHEY and SVGAGI. The CDR3 contains 16 residues. Trimming cost V 0 bases and J 5 bases, with 16 bases left between them. CDR3 DNA sequence: TGTGCCAGCAGTTACTCCCCGGGGGGGGCGGGAACTGAAGCTTTCTTT. This gives the protein CASSYSPGGAGTEAFF.

This clone has a single count. The chain uses TRBV27 and TRBJ2-7, with 9 positions matching TRBD2. The germline V gene encodes CDR1 MNHEY and CDR2 SMNVEV (reference sequence). CDR3 length equals 15 residues. V gave up 5 bases and J gave up 2 bases; unmatched junction bases: 7. The CDR3: CASSSPAGGTYEQYF. The CDR3 DNA reads TGTGCCAGCAGTAGTCCAGCGGGAGGTACCTACGAGCAGTACTTC.

CDR3 protein: CASSPSVAGGGREQYF. The CDR3 DNA follows: TGTGCCAGCTCACCATCGGTGGCGGGAGGCGGTCGCGAGCAGTACTTC. The chain recombines TRBV18 with TRBJ2-7, with 8 positions matching TRBD2. CDR1 and CDR2 (germline): KGHSH, LQKENI. V was pared by 2 bases and J by 6 bases, with 12 bases of the junction left unmatched. The CDR3 runs to 16 residues.

The genes are TRBV28 and TRBJ2-1, with 11 positions matching TRBD2. After removal of 5 bases from V and 4 bases from J, the junction contained 7 bases not matched to a gene. The CDR3 contains 16 residues. The germline V gene has CDR1 MDHEN and CDR2 SYDVKM. CDR3 loop: CASSRPGLAAYNEQFF. The CDR3 nucleotides are TGTGCCAGCAGTCGACCGGGACTAGCGGCATACAATGAGCAGTTCTTC. Together with reference TRBV28 and TRBJ2-1, the CDR3 gives the full variable domain: DVKVTQSSRYLVKRTGEKVFLECVQDMDHENMFWYRQDPGLGLRLIYFSYDVKMKEKGDIPEGYSVSREKKERFSLILESASTNQTSMYLCASSRPGLAAYNEQFFGPGTRLTVL.

At least ten counts were recorded for this clone. J is TRBJ2-3 and V is TRBV5-1; D possibly corresponds to TRBD1 (5 bases). CDR3 length equals 12 residues. Trimming pared 3 bases from V and 5 bases from J, leaving 7 bases between. From germline, CDR1 is SGHRS and CDR2 YFSETQ. The CDR3 loop reads CASSYRGDTQYF. CDR3 nucleotides: TGCGCCAGCAGCTATAGGGGAGATACGCAGTATTTT.

Details on this clone: The sample holds other DNA sequences that translate to the same CDR3. The rearrangement links TRBV28 to TRBJ1-2; the match to TRBD1 covers 8 bases. Germline V gene data show CDR1 as MDHEN and CDR2 as SYDVKM. The CDR3 runs 13 residues. The junction had 3 bases not matched to a gene; V was cut back by 5 bases and J by 4 bases. The CDR3 protein is CASSLTGGYGYTF. The CDR3 nucleotides read TGTGCCAGCAGTCTTACAGGGGGCTATGGCTACACCTTC.

This clone was detected a few times. The CDR3 coding sequence is TGTGCCAGCATCCCACTCGGGGAGGGTCGATACAATGAGCAGTTCTTC. Translating gives CASIPLGEGRYNEQFF. The rearrangement uses TRBV7-9 and TRBJ2-1, with 7 bases that match TRBD2. The V segment lost 7 bases and the J segment 4 bases; nucleotides outside the gene matches: 13. CDR3 length: 16 amino acids. Germline V gene lookup returns CDR1 SEHNR and CDR2 FQNEAQ (reference sequence).